The 18 T cell receptor beta chains given below trace back to one sample, sequenced in a study of early T cells in non-severe SARS-CoV-2 infection. TCRdb ran MiXCR on the 5' RACE reads and lists one entry per CDR3 protein. The sample includes about 50,000 distinct CDR3 sequences, approximately 10% seen only once; the top ten take 6.5%. What was sequenced was whole blood. Every receptor here comes from an adult who was a healthcare worker with PCR-confirmed SARS-CoV-2 infection or an uninfected control (not recorded which).

The gene calls are TRBV19 and TRBJ1-5, with 7 nucleotides matching TRBD1. Germline CDR1 and CDR2: LNHDA and SQIVND (reference sequence). Trimming took 5 bases from V and 4 from J; bases not matched to a gene: 2. The CDR3 contains 13 residues. The CDR3 loop reads CASSAGGNQPQHF. In nucleotides, the CDR3 is TGTGCCAGTAGTGCAGGGGGAAATCAGCCCCAGCATTTT.

This clonotype was seen at least ten times. The chain couples TRBV29-1 to TRBJ1-2; 9 bases are a match to TRBD1. The CDR3 extends over 11 amino acids. V lost 6 bases, J lost 7 bases, and 3 bases stayed unmatched. The germline V gene has CDR1 SQVTM and CDR2 ANQGSEA. The CDR3 sequence is CSVLQGAGYTF. In DNA form, the CDR3 reads TGCAGCGTGTTACAGGGGGCTGGCTACACCTTC. Together with reference TRBV29-1 and TRBJ1-2, the CDR3 gives the full variable domain: SAVISQKPSRDICQRGTSLTIQCQVDSQVTMMFWYRQQPGQSLTLIATANQGSEATYESGFVIDKFPISRPNLTFSTLTVSNMSPEDSSIYLCSVLQGAGYTFGSGTRLTVV.

This clonotype was found a few times. The V and J genes are TRBV7-2 and TRBJ2-5; maybe TRBD2 (6 bases). CDR3 length equals 14 residues. V dropped 2 bases and J dropped 3 bases, with 10 bases sitting between them. Germline lookup yields CDR1 SGHTA and CDR2 FQGNSA. In DNA form, the CDR3 reads TGTGCCAGCAGCTTAAATACGGGAGAAGAGACCCAGTACTTC. Its translation is CASSLNTGEETQYF.

In regard to this clonotype: A read error is possible here, since a much larger clone lies one base away. This CDR3 is missing its conserved last phenylalanine or tryptophan, likely due to a read error. The chain recombines TRBV3-1 with TRBJ2-7; possible D gene TRBD1, 6 bases. The CDR3 has 14 residues. V lost 5 bases and J 2 bases, leaving 13 bases between the germline ends. Germline loops: CDR1 LGHDT, CDR2 YNNKEL (reference sequence). The CDR3 reads CASSFTTGTYEQYS. For the CDR3, the DNA is TGTGCCAGCAGCTTTACGACAGGTACCTACGAGCAGTACTCC.

This clonotype was seen repeatedly, ten times or more. This chain joins TRBV10-1 and TRBJ2-7, with D perhaps TRBD1 (6 bases). This CDR3 spans 12 amino acids. CDR1 is WNHNN and CDR2 is SYGVQD in the germline V gene (reference sequence). The germline V and J ends were trimmed by 2 bases and 6 bases, with 8 bases remaining between them. DNA for the CDR3: TGCGCCAGCAGTGAGCGAGGGGGCGAGCAGTACTTC. It codes for CASSERGGEQYF.

The V call is TRBV7-6, the J call TRBJ2-4; weak D call: TRBD1 (6 bases). V lost 1 base and J lost 8, with 15 bases in between. The CDR3 totals 15 residues. Germline CDR1 is SGHVS and CDR2 is FNYEAQ. CDR3 DNA: TGTGCCAGCAGCTTAGTACAGGGAGTGACGGACATTCAGTACTTC. Its protein is CASSLVQGVTDIQYF.

The table lists this clonotype with many counts. The CDR3 sequence is CASSSPWGHSGDGYTF. The CDR3 DNA follows: TGTGCCAGCAGCTCCCCGTGGGGACACTCTGGGGATGGCTACACCTTC. V and J are TRBV7-2 and TRBJ1-2; TRBD1 might be the D (6 bases). The CDR3 is 16 amino acids. V lost 4 bases and J 6 bases, leaving 21 bases between the germline ends. Germline assignment: CDR1 SGHTA and CDR2 FQGNSA.

This chain connects TRBV27 to TRBJ2-2; tentatively, D is TRBD2 (6 bases). With 5 bases removed from V and 6 bases from J, the gap between germline ends came to 16 bases. CDR3 length: 15 residues. CDR1 and CDR2 (germline): MNHEY, SMNVEV (reference sequence). In DNA, the CDR3 is TGTGCCAGCAGTCCATCGGGAGTATCGGCCGGGGAGCTGTTTTTT. It yields the protein CASSPSGVSAGELFF.

In its sample, this clonotype was seen many times. The rearrangement uses TRBV7-8 and TRBJ2-3; 7 positions agree with TRBD2. This CDR3 comprises 15 residues. J lost 1 base, V lost 5 bases, and 6 bases had no gene match. In germline, CDR1 is SGHVS, CDR2 FQNEAQ. CDR3 in DNA: TGTGCCAGCAGCCTAATAACTAGCGGCACAGATACGCAGTATTTT. Translating gives CASSLITSGTDTQYF.

V and J are TRBV11-3 and TRBJ2-1; a weak D match, TRBD2 (5 bases). V lost 0 bases and J 6 bases, leaving 12 bases between the germline ends. There are 15 residues in the CDR3. CDR1 is SGHNT, CDR2 YENEEA, per germline. CDR3: CASSLEAVFPNEQFF. The CDR3 DNA reads as TGTGCCAGCAGCTTAGAAGCGGTCTTCCCCAATGAGCAGTTCTTC.

This clonotype was observed at least ten times. This chain connects TRBV11-2 to TRBJ2-7, with unresolved D. V was pared by 0 bases and J by 7 bases, with 10 bases between. There are 13 residues in the CDR3. Germline V gene sequence: CDR1 SGHAT, CDR2 FQNNGV. In DNA form, the CDR3 reads TGTGCCAGCAGCTTAGATAATTTCGGGGAGCAGTACTTC. It specifies CASSLDNFGEQYF.

This clonotype came up many times. CDR3 region: CATKTSGSLNEQFF. In DNA form, the CDR3 reads TGTGCCACTAAGACTAGCGGGAGTCTGAATGAGCAGTTCTTC. The chain couples TRBV10-3 to TRBJ2-1; 12 bases agree with TRBD2. CDR3 length equals 14 residues. The ends lost 10 bases at V and 7 bases at J; junction bases unmatched: 8. CDR1 ENHRY and CDR2 SYGVKD come from the germline V gene.

The V and J genes are TRBV7-6 and TRBJ2-7; 10 bases agree with TRBD1. The CDR3 has 13 amino acids. Trimming cost V 5 bases and J 7 bases; bases outside gene matches: 5. Germline assignment: CDR1 SGHVS and CDR2 FNYEAQ. CDR3 DNA sequence: TGTGCCAGCAGCGGCCGGGACAGGGGTGAGCAGTACTTC. Translated: CASSGRDRGEQYF.

In its sample, this clonotype was seen many times. The chain has TRBV20-1 and TRBJ2-5; 8 nucleotides align to TRBD2. Germline V gene lookup returns CDR1 DFQATT and CDR2 SNEGSKA (reference sequence). V dropped 3 bases and J dropped 5; count of bases not matched to a gene: 2. The CDR3 spans 12 residues. Here the CDR3 reads CSASSGTETQYF. Written as DNA, the CDR3 is TGCAGTGCTAGTAGCGGGACGGAGACCCAGTACTTC.

In this sample, this clonotype turned up many times. The chain uses TRBV6-5 and TRBJ1-6; 7 positions agree with TRBD1. The germline V gene has CDR1 MNHEY and CDR2 SVGAGI. The ends lost 7 bases at V and 7 bases at J; junction bases unmatched: 10. This CDR3 region has 15 residues. CDR3 amino acids: CASIKGGRANSPLHF. The CDR3 bases are TGTGCCAGCATTAAAGGGGGCAGGGCGAATTCACCCCTCCACTTT.

This clonotype was detected many times. The rearrangement uses TRBV20-1 and TRBJ2-1, with a tentative D call TRBD2 (6 bases). There are 15 residues in the CDR3. Germline lookup yields CDR1 DFQATT and CDR2 SNEGSKA (reference sequence). V gave up 4 bases and J gave up 5 bases, with 18 bases separating them. The CDR3 region is CSATPGWRGNNEQFF. CDR3 nucleotides: TGCAGTGCTACCCCCGGCTGGCGGGGTAACAATGAGCAGTTCTTC.

This clonotype was recorded many times. The genes are TRBV5-1 and TRBJ2-1; TRBD2 aligns across 10 bases. This CDR3 is 15 amino acids long. CDR1 and CDR2 from the germline V gene are SGHRS and YFSETQ. Trimming cost V 1 base and J 8 bases; bases outside gene matches: 6. The CDR3 sequence: CASSLRLAGVDEQFF. The DNA of the CDR3 is TGCGCCAGCAGCTTGCGGCTAGCGGGGGTGGATGAGCAGTTCTTC. Full variable domain (rest looked up from reference TRBV5-1 and TRBJ2-1): KAGVTQTPRYLIKTRGQQVTLSCSPISGHRSVSWYQQTPGQGLQFLFEYFSETQRNKGNFPGRFSGRQFSNSRSEMNVSTLELGDSALYLCASSLRLAGVDEQFFGPGTRLTVL.

This clonotype was recorded many times. The chain couples TRBV29-1 to TRBJ1-1; D is ambiguous. The CDR3 totals 11 residues. Trimming cost V 7 bases and J 4 bases, with 10 bases left between them. CDR1 SQVTM and CDR2 ANQGSEA come from the germline V gene. The CDR3 region has the DNA TGCAGCGCCCAACTTGGCACTGAAGCTTTCTTT. It yields the protein CSAQLGTEAFF.